Listed below are T cell receptor beta chains from one sample, sequenced in a study of T cell therapy after organ transplantation. Their antigen targets remain unknown. Generated by immunoSEQ multiplex PCR, the TCRdb table keeps only in-frame clones and is missing some. The sample records almost 20,000 clones, around 85% being singletons. This sample comprised CD8+ T cells from blood, obtained after autologous CMV-specific T cell therapy. Every receptor here comes from a human patient who had received a solid organ transplant and had CMV disease. The T cells may come from the graft donor. Both conserved end residues are part of each CDR3. D genes are given only for firm matches. Expanded clones get a size class; other rows say once, few or many, or leave the size out.

- | TRBJ2-7 | TRBV7-6 | - | TGTGCCAGCAGCTTAACAGGGCTAGCCTCCTACGAGCAGTACTTC | CASSLTGLASYEQYF
TRBD1 | TRBJ2-7 | TRBV5-1 | - | TGCGCCAGCAGCTTTGGGACAGGGCTTTCGGGCGAGCAGTACTTC | CASSFGTGLSGEQYF
- | TRBJ2-7 | TRBV7-6 | once | TGTGCCAGCAGCCTACAGGGGACTCACTACGAGCAGTACTTC | CASSLQGTHYEQYF
TRBD1 | TRBJ1-1 | TRBV6-5 | - | TGTGCCAGCAGTGCGACAGGGCCCACTGAAGCTTTCTTT | CASSATGPTEAFF
TRBD1 | TRBJ1-1 | TRBV5-1 | - | TGCGCCAGCAGGCCAACAGGGGTTACTGAAGCTTTCTTT | CASRPTGVTEAFF
- | TRBJ2-1 | TRBV7-9 | - | TGTGCCAGCAGTCGTCAGGGGAGCTCCTACAATGAGCAGTTCTTC | CASSRQGSSYNEQFF
- | TRBJ2-1 | TRBV4-1 | - | TGCGCCAGCAGCCAAGACTCGACACCGGGACTCATCTACAATGAGCAGTTCTTC | CASSQDSTPGLIYNEQFF
- | TRBJ2-5 | TRBV10-2 | - | TGCGCCAGCGGCCAAGAGACCCAGTACTTC | CASGQETQYF
TRBD2 | TRBJ2-7 | TRBV7-9 | once | TGTGCCAGCAGCCCACCGGGACTAGCGGGAGACGACGAGCAGTACTTC | CASSPPGLAGDDEQYF
TRBD1 | TRBJ1-4 | TRBV5-1 | - | TGCGCCAGCAGCTCCGCGAACCGGGACAGGGCGATCACTAATGAAAAACTGTTTTTT | CASSSANRDRAITNEKLFF
- | TRBJ2-1 | TRBV10-2 | - | TGCGCCAGCAGTGACGTAGGCAACAATGAGCAGTTCTTC | CASSDVGNNEQFF
TRBD1 | TRBJ2-5 | TRBV13 | - | TGTGCCAGCAGCTTAGGACAGGGGATGGGTGAGACCCAGTACTTC | CASSLGQGMGETQYF
TRBD1 | TRBJ1-5 | TRBV6-9 | - | TGTGCCAGCAGTTCCGACAGGGACAATCAGCCCCAGCATTTT | CASSSDRDNQPQHF
TRBD1 | TRBJ2-7 | TRBV27 | - | TGTGCCAGCAGTCGGGACAGTTCGGACGAGCAGTACTTC | CASSRDSSDEQYF
TRBD1 | TRBJ1-5 | TRBV7-6 | - | TGTGCCAGCAGCTCAACTGACAGGGGATTCAATCAGCCCCAGCATTTT | CASSSTDRGFNQPQHF
- | TRBJ2-7 | TRBV6-5 | - | TGTGCCAGCAGTTACTTTTCGGGGACCTACGAGCAGTACTTC | CASSYFSGTYEQYF
- | TRBJ2-7 | TRBV5-6 | - | TGTGCCAGCAGCTTAGCTAGAACCTACGAGCAGTACTTC | CASSLARTYEQYF
- | TRBJ2-7 | TRBV2 | - | TGTGCCAGCAGTGAGAGTGCCTCCTACGAGCAGTACTTC | CASSESASYEQYF
- | TRBJ2-1 | TRBV6-5 | - | TGTGCCAGCACAAACGGGAGAAACAATGAGCAGTTCTTC | CASTNGRNNEQFF
TRBD1 | TRBJ2-5 | TRBV12-5 | - | TGTGCTACAGAATACAGGGGCGTGGGAGATCAGGTGGAGACCCAGTACTTC | CATEYRGVGDQVETQYF
- | TRBJ1-1 | TRBV7-9 | - | TGTGCCAGCAGCACACTGCACAGGGCTGAAGCTTTCTTT | CASSTLHRAEAFF
- | TRBJ1-2 | TRBV6-6 | - | TGTGCCAGCAGCCCGGGACTCTCACCATCTGGCTACACCTTC | CASSPGLSPSGYTF
- | TRBJ1-1 | TRBV5-4 | - | TGTGCCAGCAGCTTGGTGGGGGAGGGGAACACTGAAGCTTTCTTT | CASSLVGEGNTEAFF
TRBD1 | TRBJ2-1 | TRBV6-5 | - | TGTGCCAGCAGTTCATTTCCGGGACAGGGGGATCATGAGCAGTTCTTC | CASSSFPGQGDHEQFF
TRBD1 | TRBJ2-1 | TRBV5-5 | - | TGTGCCAGTATCATAAGCCGACAGGGGGTTTACAATGAGCAGTTCTTC | CASIISRQGVYNEQFF
TRBD2 | TRBJ2-1 | TRBV4-3 | - | TGCGCCAGCAGCCAAGTCTGGCTAGCGGCCAACAATGAGCAGTTCTTC | CASSQVWLAANNEQFF
- | TRBJ1-2 | TRBV21-1 | - | TGTGCCTGCCAGCAGCCTATGGGGGATGGCTACACCTTC | CACQQPMGDGYTF
- | TRBJ2-7 | TRBV30 | - | TGTGCCTGGAGTATAGGGGACTCCTACGAGCAGTACTTC | CAWSIGDSYEQYF
TRBD2 | TRBJ2-1 | TRBV7-9 | - | TGTGCCAGCAGCGCCTCGACTAGCGGGATATTCTACAATGAGCAGTTCTTC | CASSASTSGIFYNEQFF
- | TRBJ1-1 | TRBV4-3 | - | TGCGCCAGCAGCCAAATTGAGGGAGGAACTGAAGCTTTCTTT | CASSQIEGGTEAFF
- | TRBJ1-1 | TRBV25-1 | - | TGTGCCAGCTCACTAATGGGGCGAAGCACTGAAGCTTTCTTT | CASSLMGRSTEAFF
TRBD1 | TRBJ2-7 | TRBV15 | few | TGTGCCACCAGCATGCCCCGGGACAGCCTCACCGAGCAGTACTTC | CATSMPRDSLTEQYF
- | TRBJ1-1 | TRBV6-5 | once | TGTGCCAGCAGTTTAGGATCCGTAGTAAAGGAAGCTTTCTTT | CASSLGSVVKEAFF
- | TRBJ2-2 | TRBV4-2 | - | TGTGCCAGCAGCCCTCGGACAGAAGGTACCCTCACCGGGGAGCTGTTTTTT | CASSPRTEGTLTGELFF
- | TRBJ2-1 | TRBV7-3 | - | TGTGCCAGCAGCTTATCCTCTGCGGATGAGCAGTTCTTC | CASSLSSADEQFF
TRBD2 | TRBJ2-2 | TRBV28 | - | TGTGCCAGCAGTCCCTTAACCCAAGCGGGAGTAAACACCGGGGAGCTGTTTTTT | CASSPLTQAGVNTGELFF
- | TRBJ1-1 | TRBV27 | - | TGTGCCAGCAGTTTATGGGGGACTGGGGGACCCGAAGCTTTCTTT | CASSLWGTGGPEAFF
TRBD1 | TRBJ2-7 | TRBV12-5 | - | TGTGCTAGTGGTCCCTGGGACAGGGGATACGAGCAGTACTTC | CASGPWDRGYEQYF
- | TRBJ2-3 | TRBV6-4 | - | TGTGCCAGCAGTGACTCGCAGCAGGGTCATACAGATACGCAGTATTTT | CASSDSQQGHTDTQYF
- | TRBJ1-5 | TRBV6-6 | - | TGTGCCAGCAGCCATATAACTAATCAGCCCCAGCATTTT | CASSHITNQPQHF
- | TRBJ2-3 | TRBV7-9 | - | TGTGCCAGCAGCTTAGGAGAACTTACAGATACGCAGTATTTT | CASSLGELTDTQYF
- | TRBJ2-2 | TRBV19 | - | TGTGCCAGTAGTAGGACCGGGGAGCTGTTTTTT | CASSRTGELFF
- | TRBJ2-1 | TRBV12-5 | - | TGTGCTAGTGGTTTGGTACTCACGAGTGAATCCTACAATGAGCAGTTCTTC | CASGLVLTSESYNEQFF
- | TRBJ1-2 | TRBV7-9 | few | TGTGCCAGCAGCCTAGGGACATATGGCTACACCTTC | CASSLGTYGYTF
- | TRBJ1-2 | TRBV5-1 | - | TGCGCCAGCAGCTTCGGGGCAAACTATGGCTACACCTTC | CASSFGANYGYTF
TRBD2 | TRBJ2-1 | TRBV14 | - | TGTGCCAGCAGCCCTCTGAACTTGGGACTAGCGGGATACAATGAGCAGTTCTTC | CASSPLNLGLAGYNEQFF
TRBD2 | TRBJ2-1 | TRBV9 | - | TGTGCCAGCAGCGTAGGTGGCGGGCAGGCTTTCGGCGGGAGGTGGTACAATGAGCAGTTCTTC | CASSVGGGQAFGGRWYNEQFF